Sequencing of this T cell receptor beta chain was carried out in a study of Ad26.COV2.S vaccination and SARS-CoV-2 variants. General study results and limits: The study found similar non-spike TCR breadth in vaccine and placebo recipients.

The V gene's germline CDR1 is SGHTA and CDR2 FQGNSA. The CDR3 is made up of 14 amino acids. Losses at the gene ends were 2 bases for V and 9 bases for J; bases not matched to a gene: 9. Treatment: about 20 received Ad26.COV2.S at low or high dose, single or two shots; about 5 received placebo; per-sample allocation not given. All samples were drawn on day 63, counting from the first vaccine or placebo injection. Clones were read by immunoSEQ multiplex PCR, and TCRdb kept only the in-frame ones, dropping some. The data show 300,000 to 450,000 clones, approximately 84% seen once. Worth noting for this clone: Its antigen is as yet unknown.

The receptor was isolated from a person between 18 and 60 years old who received the Ad26.COV2.S COVID-19 vaccine or a placebo. The J gene is TRBJ2-7, the V gene TRBV7-2; 8 bases align to TRBD1. The sequencing here drew on peripheral blood, taken in a trial of Ad26.COV2.S vaccine versus placebo. CDR3: CASSLFDRGRGQYF. The CDR3 DNA reads TGTGCCAGCAGCTTATTCGACAGGGGTCGGGGGCAGTACTTC. Full variable domain (remainder filled in from reference TRBV7-2 and TRBJ2-7): GAGVSQSPSNKVTEKGKDVELRCDPISGHTALYWYRQSLGQGLEFLIYFQGNSAPDKSGLPSDRFSAERTGGSVSTLTIQRTQQEDSAVYLCASSLFDRGRGQYFGPGTRLTVT.